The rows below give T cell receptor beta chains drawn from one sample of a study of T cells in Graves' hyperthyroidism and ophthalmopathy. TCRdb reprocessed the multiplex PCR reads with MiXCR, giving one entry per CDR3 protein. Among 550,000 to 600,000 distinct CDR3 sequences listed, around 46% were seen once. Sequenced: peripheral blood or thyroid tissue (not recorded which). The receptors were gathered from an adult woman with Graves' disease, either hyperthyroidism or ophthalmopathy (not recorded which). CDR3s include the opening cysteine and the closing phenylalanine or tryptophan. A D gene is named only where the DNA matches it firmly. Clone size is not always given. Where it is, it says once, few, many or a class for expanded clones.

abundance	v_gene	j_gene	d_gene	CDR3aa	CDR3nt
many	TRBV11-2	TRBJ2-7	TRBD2	CASSLGGSLGIHEQYF	TGTGCCAGCAGCTTAGGCGGGAGTTTGGGTATCCACGAGCAGTACTTC
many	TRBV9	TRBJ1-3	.	CASSSPLGPESSSGNTIYF	TGTGCCAGCAGCTCCCCCCTCGGGCCAGAGTCGAGCTCTGGAAACACCATATATTTT
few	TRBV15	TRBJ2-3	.	CATSNQAGITDTQYF	TGTGCCACCAGCAATCAGGCAGGAATCACAGATACGCAGTATTTT
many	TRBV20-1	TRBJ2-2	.	CSARDLGKDTGELFF	TGCAGTGCTAGAGATCTAGGGAAGGACACCGGGGAGCTGTTTTTT
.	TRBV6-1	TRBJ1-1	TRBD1	CASSVDRVSAFF	TGTGCCAGCAGTGTGGACAGGGTATCGGCTTTCTTT
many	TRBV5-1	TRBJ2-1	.	CASSLAYRGHLSYNEQFF	TGCGCCAGCAGCTTGGCCTATAGGGGTCACCTCTCCTACAATGAGCAGTTCTTC
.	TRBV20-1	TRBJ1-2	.	CSAPVLDSGYTF	TGCAGTGCTCCAGTCTTGGACTCTGGCTACACCTTC
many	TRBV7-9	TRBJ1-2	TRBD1	CASTRTGEGYTF	TGTGCCAGCACCAGGACAGGGGAAGGCTACACCTTC
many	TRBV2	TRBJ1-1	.	CASIMGRANTEAFF	TGTGCCAGCATAATGGGCAGGGCGAACACTGAAGCTTTCTTT
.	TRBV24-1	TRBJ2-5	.	CATSDSGAGKETQYF	TGTGCCACCAGTGATTCCGGGGCAGGAAAAGAGACCCAGTACTTC
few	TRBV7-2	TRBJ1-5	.	CASSLGRGVKPQHF	TGTGCCAGCAGTTTAGGTCGGGGGGTTAAGCCCCAGCATTTT
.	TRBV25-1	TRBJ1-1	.	CASTRTGRETEAFF	TGTGCCAGCACCCGAACGGGGAGGGAAACTGAAGCTTTCTTT
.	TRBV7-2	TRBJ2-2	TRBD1	CASSRATGSGNTGELFF	TGTGCCAGCAGCCGCGCGACAGGGTCTGGAAACACCGGGGAGCTGTTTTTT
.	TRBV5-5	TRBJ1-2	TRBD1	CASSFQGARGYYGYTF	TGTGCCAGCAGCTTCCAGGGGGCGCGTGGCTACTATGGCTACACCTTC
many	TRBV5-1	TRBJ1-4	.	CASSLTGKGEKLFF	TGCGCCAGCAGCTTGACAGGGAAGGGTGAAAAACTGTTTTTT
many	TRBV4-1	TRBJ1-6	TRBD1	CASSQAGTGGSPLHF	TGCGCCAGCAGCCAAGCCGGGACAGGGGGTTCACCCCTCCACTTT
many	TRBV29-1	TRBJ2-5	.	CSVGRQIQETQYF	TGCAGCGTTGGAAGACAGATCCAAGAGACCCAGTACTTC
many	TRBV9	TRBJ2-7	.	CASSPNSGSSYEQYF	TGTGCCAGCAGCCCAAACTCGGGGAGCTCCTACGAGCAGTACTTC
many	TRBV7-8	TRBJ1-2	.	CASSMRGGEMGYTF	TGTGCCAGCAGCATGAGAGGTGGAGAAATGGGCTACACCTTC
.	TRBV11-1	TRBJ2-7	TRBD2	CASSLAIAGAGYEQYF	TGTGCCAGCAGCTTAGCAATAGCGGGAGCCGGGTACGAGCAGTACTTC
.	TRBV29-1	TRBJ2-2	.	CSVAGVTGELFF	TGCAGCGTCGCAGGGGTCACCGGGGAGCTGTTTTTT
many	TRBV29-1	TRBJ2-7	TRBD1	CSVAEPGQSYEQYF	TGCAGCGTTGCTGAGCCGGGACAGAGCTACGAGCAGTACTTC
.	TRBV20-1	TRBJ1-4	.	CRAGTAGEKLFF	TGCAGGGCTGGGACGGCGGGTGAAAAACTGTTTTTT
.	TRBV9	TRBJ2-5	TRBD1	CASSKGQQQETQYF	TGTGCCAGCAGCAAGGGACAGCAACAAGAGACCCAGTACTTC
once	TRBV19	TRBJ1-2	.	CASSIGPASDGYTF	TGTGCCAGTAGTATTGGGCCAGCGAGTGATGGCTACACCTTC
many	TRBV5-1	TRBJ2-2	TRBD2	CASSLTSGRTGELFF	TGCGCCAGCAGCTTGACTAGCGGGAGGACCGGGGAGCTGTTTTTT
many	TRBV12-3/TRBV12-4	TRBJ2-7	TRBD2	CASTGTSGSYEQYF	TGTGCCAGCACCGGGACTAGCGGGAGCTACGAGCAGTACTTC
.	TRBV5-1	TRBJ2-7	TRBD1	CASRLQGIGEQYF	TGCGCCAGCAGATTACAGGGGATCGGCGAGCAGTACTTC
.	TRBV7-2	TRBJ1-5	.	CASSSSWGDQPQHF	TGTGCCAGCAGCTCGTCTTGGGGGGATCAGCCCCAGCATTTT
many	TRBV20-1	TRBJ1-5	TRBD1	CSAIQGIGPQHF	TGCAGTGCCATACAGGGGATAGGGCCCCAGCATTTT
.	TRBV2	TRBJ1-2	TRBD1	CASSGGRQGASGYTF	TGTGCCAGCAGCGGGGGACGACAGGGGGCGAGTGGCTACACCTTC
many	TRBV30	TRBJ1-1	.	CAWSDGTGTEAFF	TGTGCCTGGAGTGACGGGACGGGGACTGAAGCTTTCTTT
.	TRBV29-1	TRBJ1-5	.	CSLLGNQPQHF	TGCAGTTTATTGGGCAATCAGCCCCAGCATTTT
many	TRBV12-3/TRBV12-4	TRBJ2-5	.	CASSPKTLGETQYF	TGTGCCAGCAGTCCCAAAACCCTCGGGGAGACCCAGTACTTC
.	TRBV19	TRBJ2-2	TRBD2	CASSPLAGVGNTGELFF	TGTGCCAGTAGTCCACTAGCGGGAGTGGGTAACACCGGGGAGCTGTTTTTT
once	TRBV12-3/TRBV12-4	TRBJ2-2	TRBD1	CASSPTGFGTGELFF	TGTGCCAGCAGCCCGACAGGGTTTGGGACCGGGGAGCTGTTTTTT
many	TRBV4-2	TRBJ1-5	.	CASSHGEEQPQHF	TGTGCCAGCAGCCATGGAGAGGAGCAGCCCCAGCATTTT
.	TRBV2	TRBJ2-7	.	CASSRAGDSLSYEQYF	TGTGCCAGCAGCAGAGCGGGGGACAGCCTCTCCTACGAGCAGTACTTC
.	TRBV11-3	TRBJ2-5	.	CASSLGPQETRYF	TGTGCCAGCAGCTTGGGCCCCCAAGAGACCCGGTACTTC
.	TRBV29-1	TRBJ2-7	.	CSASGSGLDEQYF	TGCAGCGCGTCGGGGAGTGGATTGGACGAGCAGTACTTC
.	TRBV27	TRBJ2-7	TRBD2	CASKKRASGRASRDEQYF	TGTGCCAGTAAAAAGCGGGCTAGCGGGAGGGCCTCACGGGATGAGCAGTACTTC
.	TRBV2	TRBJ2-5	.	CASSETFVAQYF	TGTGCCAGCAGTGAGACTTTTGTGGCCCAGTACTTC
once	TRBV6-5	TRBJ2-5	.	CASSYSGLWETQYF	TGTGCCAGCAGTTACTCGGGGCTATGGGAGACCCAGTACTTC
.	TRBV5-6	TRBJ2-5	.	CASSLRPTGIKETQYF	TGTGCCAGCAGCTTGCGCCCCACAGGGATTAAGGAGACCCAGTACTTC
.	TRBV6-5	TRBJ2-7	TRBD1	CASSSDRGVYEQYF	TGTGCCAGCAGTTCCGACAGGGGAGTCTACGAGCAGTACTTC
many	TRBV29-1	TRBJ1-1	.	CSVEDRGYTEAFF	TGCAGCGTTGAAGATAGGGGATACACTGAAGCTTTCTTT
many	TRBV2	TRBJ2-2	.	CASSAYRDLDGELFF	TGTGCCAGCAGTGCATACCGGGACCTCGACGGGGAGCTGTTTTTT
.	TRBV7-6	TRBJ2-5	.	CAGSPGLLEETQYF	TGTGCCGGCAGCCCCGGACTTCTAGAGGAGACCCAGTACTTC
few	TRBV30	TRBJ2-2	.	CAWSVWGAGELFF	TGTGCCTGGAGTGTATGGGGGGCCGGGGAGCTGTTTTTT
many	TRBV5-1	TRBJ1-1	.	CASSFGQVENTEAFF	TGCGCCAGCAGCTTCGGTCAGGTTGAGAACACTGAAGCTTTCTTT